This T cell receptor beta chain is from a study of cytomegalovirus exposure and HLA in healthy donors. Study information: Unique TCRs from HLA-typed donors, 65 million to 85 million of them, were held in an early data release. General study points: Later work showed greater clonal expansion in HLA-associated TCR beta chains than in equally common others. Through in vitro validation, a few CMV-associated chains were shown to be specific for CMV antigens.

On this clone itself: Its specificity is unknown. The junction and the germline gene differ at one end; a read error may be behind it.

Both 60 Vbeta primers and 13 Jbeta primers went into the PCR. Some clones are missing from TCRdb's copy, which holds only in-frame ones; the method was immunoSEQ multiplex PCR. The sample contains around 150,000 clones, roughly four fifths of which appear only once. The sample comprised PBMCs. The TCR originated in a male donor in good health and CMV-seronegative.

The CDR3 region has the DNA TGTTCCAGCAGCCCCCCCGGGACAGGTATCGAGCAGTACTTC. Translated, it gives CSSSPPGTGIEQYF. The chain combines TRBV7-9 with TRBJ2-7; 8 bases line up with TRBD1. Germline CDR1 SEHNR, CDR2 FQNEAQ (reference sequence). The CDR3 is 14 amino acids.